This entry lists 24 T cell receptor beta chains sequenced from one sample in a study of T cells after yellow fever vaccination. Each CDR3 protein is one row after TCRdb ran MiXCR on the 5' RACE reads. Among roughly 300,000 distinct CDR3 sequences listed, around 6.8% were seen once. Specimen: PBMCs, collected around 45 days after the first yellow fever vaccination. The receptors stem from a man aged 18 to 30 who received the YFV17D yellow fever vaccine.

V and J are TRBV6-1 and TRBJ2-1; D possibly corresponds to TRBD1 (5 bases). Trimming stripped 4 bases from V and 10 bases from J, with 14 bases between. This CDR3 has 13 residues. Germline V gene data show CDR1 as MNHNS and CDR2 as SASEGT. The CDR3 here is CASSAPIWGEQFF. As DNA, the CDR3 is TGTGCCAGCAGTGCTCCCATCTGGGGCGAGCAGTTCTTC.

This clonotype was counted only a few times. V and J are TRBV27 and TRBJ1-2; the match to TRBD1 covers 8 bases. CDR1 MNHEY and CDR2 SMNVEV come from the germline V gene (reference sequence). CDR3 size: 16 residues. V shed 5 bases and J 4 bases; nucleotides not matched to a gene: 12. CDR3: CASSTQTGGFFYGYTF. CDR3 DNA sequence: TGTGCCAGCAGTACACAAACAGGGGGTTTTTTCTATGGCTACACCTTC.

This clonotype has only a few counts. V and J are TRBV12-5 and TRBJ2-1; 12 nucleotides agree with TRBD2. The ends lost 2 bases at V and 9 bases at J; junction bases unmatched: 14. The germline V gene has CDR1 LGHNT and CDR2 FRNRAP. The CDR3 is 18 amino acids. CDR3 nucleotide sequence: TGTGCTAGTGGTTTGAACCCGGCCCTAGCGGGGGGGGCAGTTGAGCAGTTCTTC. It encodes CASGLNPALAGGAVEQFF.

V gene TRBV7-9 combines with J gene TRBJ2-7, with TRBD2 matching over 11 bases. J lost 4 bases, V lost 4 bases, and 6 bases had no gene match. CDR3 length: 15 residues. The germline V gene encodes CDR1 SEHNR and CDR2 FQNEAQ (reference sequence). This CDR3 is CASSSTSGGFYEQYF. In nucleotides, the CDR3 is TGTGCCAGCAGCTCTACTAGCGGGGGCTTTTACGAGCAGTACTTC.

This clonotype turned up a few times. This chain links TRBV6-2 or TRBV6-3 with TRBJ2-6; no firm D call. The ends were cut back, 0 bases at V and 0 bases at J, with 18 bases in the middle. Germline loops: CDR1 MNHEY, CDR2 SVGEGT. The CDR3 loop spans 20 amino acids. Written as DNA, the CDR3 is TGTGCCAGCAGTTACTCGAAATGGCAGGCCCCCCTCTCTGGGGCCAACGTCCTGACTTTC. It specifies CASSYSKWQAPLSGANVLTF.

The rearrangement links TRBV19 to TRBJ2-1; D is perhaps TRBD2 (6 bases). The V and J ends lost 3 bases and 9 bases respectively, with 12 bases between them. CDR3 size: 13 residues. CDR1 is LNHDA and CDR2 is SQIVND in the germline V gene (reference sequence). The CDR3 spells CASSMEGPGEQFF. The DNA for the CDR3 is TGTGCCAGTAGTATGGAGGGTCCAGGTGAGCAGTTCTTC.

This clonotype has a count of ten or more. The genes are TRBV4-1 and TRBJ1-1; D remains unclear. This CDR3 has 16 amino acids. Between the trimmed V and J ends, which lost 5 bases and 1 base, there was a span of 17 bases. The germline gives CDR1 MGHRA, CDR2 YSYEKL. CDR3 region: CASSSRTGQQNTEAFF. DNA of the CDR3: TGCGCCAGCAGCAGCAGGACTGGGCAGCAGAACACTGAAGCTTTCTTT.

A few counts support this clonotype. This sequence joins TRBV5-1 and TRBJ1-2, with D unresolved. The CDR3 extends over 13 amino acids. Germline-derived CDR1 and CDR2 are SGHRS and YFSETQ. Trimming cost V 5 bases and J 5 bases, with 13 bases left between them. CDR3 bases: TGCGCCAGCAGTCGGCAGAGAGATTATGGCTACACCTTC. This sequence encodes CASSRQRDYGYTF.

At least ten counts were recorded for this clonotype. This rearrangement joins TRBV19 to TRBJ1-1, with TRBD1 identical over 7 bases. V trimming: 1 base; J trimming: 1 base; junction bases outside the gene matches: 6. Germline V CDR1 and CDR2: LNHDA, SQIVND (reference sequence). This CDR3 region has 16 residues. DNA of the CDR3: TGTGCCAGTAGTATAGGAAAAAACAGGGGGAACACTGAAGCTTTCTTT. Protein product: CASSIGKNRGNTEAFF.

CDR3 bases: TGCGCCAGCAGCCAAGACAGATACTCTGGAAACACCATATATTTT. It codes for CASSQDRYSGNTIYF. The rearrangement links TRBV4-1 to TRBJ1-3; D unresolved. The CDR3 runs 15 residues. Germline V gives CDR1 MGHRA, CDR2 YSYEKL. V lost 0 bases, J lost 0 bases, and 6 bases lay in between.

The chain couples TRBV5-6 to TRBJ1-6; D not certain. Trimming removed 1 base at V and 7 bases at J, with 9 bases between. This CDR3 spans 14 amino acids. Germline V gene lookup returns CDR1 SGHDT and CDR2 YYEEEE. DNA for the CDR3: TGTGCCAGCAGCTTGACCCAGGAAAATTCACCCCTCCACTTT. As protein: CASSLTQENSPLHF. Based on the CDR3 plus reference TRBV5-6 and TRBJ1-6, the full variable domain is DAGVTQSPTHLIKTRGQQVTLRCSPKSGHDTVSWYQQALGQGPQFIFQYYEEEERQRGNFPDRFSGHQFPNYSSELNVNALLLGDSALYLCASSLTQENSPLHFGNGTRLTVT.

The V call is TRBV27, the J call TRBJ2-3; 9 bases map to TRBD2. CDR3 length equals 17 residues. Germline-derived CDR1 and CDR2 are MNHEY and SMNVEV (reference sequence). After removal of 6 bases from V and 5 bases from J, the junction contained 15 bases not matched to a gene. CDR3 sequence (DNA): TGTGCCAGCAGCTGGCGGCGGGGGGGCTATAAGGTAGATACGCAGTATTTT. Its translation: CASSWRRGGYKVDTQYF.

The V call is TRBV2, the J call TRBJ2-7; 8 nucleotides agree with TRBD1. The ends lost 11 bases at V and 2 bases at J; junction bases unmatched: 23. This CDR3 is 18 amino acids long. The germline V gene has CDR1 SNHLY and CDR2 FYNNEI. CDR3 in amino acids: CAFCLQNPDRAHPYEQYF. For the CDR3, the DNA is TGTGCCTTCTGTTTACAAAACCCGGACAGGGCCCACCCCTACGAGCAGTACTTC.

This clonotype was detected a few times. The rearrangement uses TRBV29-1 and TRBJ2-3; 14 bases are shared with TRBD2. Germline V CDR1 and CDR2: SQVTM, ANQGSEA. V lost 6 bases and J lost 6; bases outside the gene matches: 5. This CDR3 contains 14 residues. CDR3 amino acids: CSVNGLAGGDTQYF. CDR3 coding DNA: TGCAGCGTCAACGGACTAGCGGGGGGTGATACGCAGTATTTT.

This clonotype was counted a few times. This chain links TRBV20-1 with TRBJ2-1; perhaps TRBD2 as D (5 bases). V lost 6 bases and J 9 bases, leaving 15 bases between the germline ends. Per the germline V gene, CDR1 is DFQATT and CDR2 is SNEGSKA (reference sequence). This CDR3 is built from 12 residues. The CDR3 DNA sequence: TGCAGTGCCTCCGGGATGGGCGGTGAGCAGTTCTTC. Protein: CSASGMGGEQFF.

This clonotype has only a few counts. The genes are TRBV6-2 or TRBV6-3 and TRBJ2-7; tentative D call: TRBD2 (5 bases). Trimming shortened V by 5 bases and J by 0 bases, and 14 bases separated the two germline ends. The CDR3 is 15 residues long. The germline CDR1 and CDR2 sequences are MNHEY and SVGEGT. The DNA of the CDR3 is TGTGCCAGCAGTCCCGGGGTAGGGCCCTCCTACGAGCAGTACGTC. It is translated as CASSPGVGPSYEQYV.

This chain links TRBV3-1 with TRBJ1-1, with 7 bases aligning to TRBD1. The CDR3 has 18 residues. Trimming at V came to 0 bases and at J to 0 bases, leaving 10 bases not matched to a gene. The germline V gene encodes CDR1 LGHDT and CDR2 YNNKEL (reference sequence). This CDR3 is CASSQDQLGQIMNTEAFF. The CDR3 bases are TGTGCCAGCAGCCAAGACCAACTGGGACAGATCATGAACACTGAAGCTTTCTTT. Supplemented by reference TRBV3-1 and TRBJ1-1, the full variable domain reads DTAVSQTPKYLVTQMGNDKSIKCEQNLGHDTMYWYKQDSKKFLKIMFSYNNKELIINETVPNRFSPKSPDKAHLNLHINSLELGDSAVYFCASSQDQLGQIMNTEAFFGQGTRLTVV.

This clonotype has a count of ten or more. The chain couples TRBV10-3 to TRBJ2-2, with 8 bases lining up with TRBD1. The germline V gene has CDR1 ENHRY and CDR2 SYGVKD. This CDR3 comprises 17 residues. The trim removed 3 bases at V and 8 bases at J, leaving 14 bases unmatched. CDR3 loop: CAISESWQGALGGELFF. Written as DNA, the CDR3 is TGTGCCATCAGTGAATCCTGGCAGGGGGCGTTAGGTGGGGAGCTGTTTTTT.

The chain joins TRBV20-1 to TRBJ1-5, with no clear D. Trimming removed 4 bases at V and 6 bases at J, with 13 bases between. The CDR3 is made up of 13 amino acids. The germline gives CDR1 DFQATT, CDR2 SNEGSKA (reference sequence). This CDR3 reads CSAIRGITQPQHF. Here the CDR3 DNA reads TGCAGTGCTATACGCGGGATAACTCAGCCCCAGCATTTT.

This rearrangement joins TRBV6-2 or TRBV6-3 to TRBJ2-7; no clear D. The CDR3 totals 18 residues. Germline V gene lookup returns CDR1 MNHEY and CDR2 SVGEGT. V dropped 0 bases and J dropped 6 bases, with 24 bases sitting between them. The CDR3 loop is CASSYSPWGDRREIEQYV. CDR3 nucleotide sequence: TGTGCCAGCAGTTACTCGCCGTGGGGTGATAGGCGTGAGATCGAGCAGTACGTC.

This clonotype was observed many times. The genes are TRBV5-1 and TRBJ2-2; D is unresolved. Germline loops: CDR1 SGHRS, CDR2 YFSETQ. V was shortened by 1 base and J by 1 base, with 5 bases between the two germline ends. This CDR3 contains 14 residues. The CDR3 region is CASSLIGNTGELFF. The CDR3 DNA sequence: TGCGCCAGCAGCTTGATAGGGAACACCGGGGAGCTGTTTTTT. Complete variable domain (other parts from reference TRBV5-1 and TRBJ2-2): KAGVTQTPRYLIKTRGQQVTLSCSPISGHRSVSWYQQTPGQGLQFLFEYFSETQRNKGNFPGRFSGRQFSNSRSEMNVSTLELGDSALYLCASSLIGNTGELFFGEGSRLTVL.

This clonotype was found a few times. The genes are TRBV9 and TRBJ1-1; 7 nucleotides agree with TRBD1. With 3 bases clipped from V and 7 bases from J, the junction kept 9 bases outside the gene matches. Germline assignment: CDR1 SGDLS and CDR2 YYNGEE. This CDR3 region has 14 residues. CDR3 DNA: TGTGCCAGCAGCGCTCTTAACAGGGGAGATGAAGCTTTCTTT. This encodes CASSALNRGDEAFF.

There are many counts of this clonotype. This chain connects TRBV3-1 to TRBJ2-3, with a weak D call TRBD2 (7 bases). The germline V gene has CDR1 LGHDT and CDR2 YNNKEL (reference sequence). Trimming removed 1 base at V and 4 bases at J, with 12 bases between. The CDR3 is made up of 15 amino acids. This CDR3 is CASSQGGGPSDTQYF. Here the CDR3 DNA reads TGTGCCAGCAGCCAAGGCGGGGGCCCATCAGATACGCAGTATTTT.

This clonotype was detected a few times. The rearrangement uses TRBV27 and TRBJ1-6; no reliable D call. Germline loops: CDR1 MNHEY, CDR2 SMNVEV (reference sequence). V was shortened by 6 bases and J by 0 bases, with 9 bases between the two germline ends. This CDR3 comprises 15 residues. CDR3 bases: TGTGCCAGCAGAATGTGGTCCTCCTATAATTCACCCCTCCACTTT. The encoded protein is CASRMWSSYNSPLHF.